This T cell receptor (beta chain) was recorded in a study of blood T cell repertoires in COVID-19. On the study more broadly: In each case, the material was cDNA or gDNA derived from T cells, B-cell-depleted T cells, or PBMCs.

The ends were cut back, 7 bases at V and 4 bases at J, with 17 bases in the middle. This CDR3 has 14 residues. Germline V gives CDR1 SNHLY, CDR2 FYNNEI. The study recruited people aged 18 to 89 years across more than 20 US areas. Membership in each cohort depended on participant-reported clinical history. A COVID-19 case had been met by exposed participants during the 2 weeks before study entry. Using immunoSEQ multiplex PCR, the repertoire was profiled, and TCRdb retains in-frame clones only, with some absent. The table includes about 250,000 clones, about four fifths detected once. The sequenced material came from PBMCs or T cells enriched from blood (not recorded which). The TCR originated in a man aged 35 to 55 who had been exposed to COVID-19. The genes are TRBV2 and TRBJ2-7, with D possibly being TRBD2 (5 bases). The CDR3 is CASTPGGSRYEQYF. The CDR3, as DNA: TGTGCCAGCACTCCGGGCGGGTCGCGGTACGAGCAGTACTTC. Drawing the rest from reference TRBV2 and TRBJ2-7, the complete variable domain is EPEVTQTPSHQVTQMGQEVILRCVPISNHLYFYWYRQILGQKVEFLVSFYNNEISEKSEIFDDQFSVERPDGSNFTLKIRSTKLEDSAMYFCASTPGGSRYEQYFGPGTRLTVT.